These T cell receptor beta chains were read from a single sample in a study of blood T cell repertoires in COVID-19. Sequencing used immunoSEQ multiplex PCR; TCRdb keeps in-frame clones, though not all of them. The table lists some 90,000 clones, 75% to 90% of them singletons. Sequenced: peripheral blood. The receptors here all came from a human donor in a cohort sampled during active COVID-19. Both conserved end residues are part of each CDR3. D genes are given only for firm matches. Clone size is not always given. Where it is, it says once, few, many or a class for expanded clones.

TRBD2 TRBJ2-3 TRBV11-2 NA CASSLVAREFFTDTQYF TGTGCCAGCAGCTTAGTGGCGCGGGAGTTCTTCACAGATACGCAGTATTTT
TRBD1 TRBJ1-5 TRBV28 NA CASRLQGPSHQPQHF TGTGCCAGCAGGCTACAGGGGCCCTCCCATCAGCCCCAGCATTTT
TRBD2 TRBJ2-1 TRBV24-1 NA CATSDPTSGRFNSYNEQFF TGTGCCACCAGTGATCCGACTAGCGGGAGGTTCAACTCCTACAATGAGCAGTTCTTC
NA TRBJ2-5 TRBV5-1 few CASREGSGNQETQYF TGCGCCAGCAGGGAGGGGTCAGGGAACCAAGAGACCCAGTACTTC
NA TRBJ1-6 TRBV5-1 NA CASSLAYREPSPLHF TGCGCCAGCAGCTTGGCGTACAGGGAGCCCTCACCCCTCCACTTT
TRBD1 TRBJ1-5 TRBV19 NA CASSTPTGGGGSSNQPQHF TGTGCCAGTAGTACCCCGACAGGGGGCGGTGGGTCAAGCAATCAGCCCCAGCATTTT
TRBD2 TRBJ2-5 TRBV5-1 NA CASSASGLAGVSLETQYF TGCGCCAGCAGCGCGTCCGGGCTAGCGGGAGTATCCCTAGAGACCCAGTACTTC
TRBD2 TRBJ2-1 TRBV28 NA CVVGTSGKGEQFF TGTGTGGTCGGGACTAGCGGGAAAGGTGAGCAGTTCTTC
TRBD1 TRBJ1-4 TRBV19 NA CASKGGTGPATNEKLFF TGTGCCAGTAAAGGCGGGACAGGGCCTGCAACTAATGAAAAACTGTTTTTT
NA TRBJ1-6 TRBV9 NA CASSSSGSPLHF TGTGCCAGCAGCTCCTCGGGTTCACCCCTCCACTTT
TRBD2 TRBJ2-5 TRBV7-2 NA CASSLPPRLAGDQETQYF TGTGCCAGCAGCTTACCCCCAAGGCTAGCGGGGGACCAAGAGACCCAGTACTTC
NA TRBJ2-7 TRBV15 NA CATSRDRGPYEQYF TGTGCCACCAGCAGAGACAGGGGACCCTACGAGCAGTACTTC
NA TRBJ2-7 TRBV7-3 NA CASSRPGQDYEQYF TGTGCCAGCAGCCGTCCCGGTCAAGACTACGAGCAGTACTTC
TRBD1 TRBJ2-7 TRBV29-1 NA CSVTGQGIYEQYF TGCAGCGTGACGGGACAGGGGATATACGAGCAGTACTTC
NA TRBJ2-7 TRBV11-2 NA CASSSGQFPEQYF TGTGCCAGCAGTTCTGGACAGTTTCCCGAGCAGTACTTC
NA TRBJ1-5 TRBV29-1 NA CSVGADRNQPQHF TGCAGCGTTGGGGCAGACAGGAATCAGCCCCAGCATTTT
TRBD1 TRBJ2-7 TRBV18 NA CASSAGTGTYEQYF TGTGCCAGCTCAGCCGGGACAGGGACCTACGAGCAGTACTTC
TRBD2 TRBJ2-7 TRBV3-1/TRBV3-2 NA CASSQGLAGTYEQYF TGTGCCAGCAGCCAGGGACTAGCGGGGACCTACGAGCAGTACTTC
TRBD2 TRBJ2-7 TRBV5-1 NA CASSRTSGSYEQYF TGCGCCAGCAGCCGGACTAGCGGATCCTACGAGCAGTACTTC
TRBD1 TRBJ2-3 TRBV5-1 NA CASSPGQGTDTQYF TGCGCCAGCAGCCCCGGACAGGGGACAGATACGCAGTATTTT
NA TRBJ1-2 TRBV2 NA CASTPYNYGYTF TGTGCCAGCACCCCCTATAATTATGGCTACACCTTC
TRBD2 TRBJ2-3 TRBV5-1 NA CASSLIAVAGGTDTQYF TGCGCCAGCAGCTTGATCGCGGTAGCGGGAGGGACAGATACGCAGTATTTT
TRBD1 TRBJ1-2 TRBV18 NA CASSPRSGGGTNYGYTF TGTGCCAGCTCACCAAGATCCGGAGGGGGCACTAACTATGGCTACACCTTC
TRBD2 TRBJ2-5 TRBV5-4 NA CASSPQVAGGETQYF TGTGCCAGCAGCCCGCAAGTAGCGGGAGGAGAGACCCAGTACTTC
TRBD1 TRBJ2-6 TRBV5-8 NA CASSSPEFRQGLSGANVLTF TGTGCCAGCAGCTCTCCCGAATTCCGACAGGGCCTCTCTGGGGCCAACGTCCTGACTTTC
NA TRBJ1-3 TRBV7-2 NA CASSLWAINSGNTIYF TGTGCCAGCAGCCTATGGGCCATTAACTCTGGAAACACCATATATTTT
NA TRBJ1-5 TRBV2 few CASEGRRQPQHF TGTGCCAGCGAGGGCAGGCGACAGCCCCAGCATTTT
TRBD1 TRBJ2-1 TRBV28 NA CASSPDRGRDSVEFF TGTGCCAGCAGTCCCGACAGGGGTCGAGACTCCGTGGAGTTCTTC
TRBD2 TRBJ2-7 TRBV18 NA CASSGTSTPYEQYF TGTGCCAGCTCAGGGACTAGTACCCCCTACGAGCAGTACTTC
NA TRBJ2-2 TRBV6-6 NA CATKIQGETGELFF TGTGCCACCAAAATACAGGGCGAGACCGGGGAGCTGTTTTTT
TRBD1 TRBJ2-7 TRBV24-1 NA CATSDPGTGEQYF TGTGCCACCAGTGACCCCGGGACAGGGGAGCAGTACTTC
NA TRBJ1-2 TRBV6-5 once CASSLRGREGYTF TGTGCCAGCAGCCTGAGGGGACGGGAGGGCTACACCTTC
NA TRBJ2-7 TRBV5-1 NA CASSTVQGFSYEQYF TGCGCCAGCAGCACCGTACAGGGTTTCTCCTACGAGCAGTACTTC
NA TRBJ2-7 TRBV7-2 NA CASRDREPYEQYF TGTGCCAGCAGGGACCGGGAGCCCTACGAGCAGTACTTC
NA TRBJ2-3 TRBV30 NA CAWSGWEGTDTQYF TGTGCCTGGAGTGGGTGGGAGGGCACAGATACGCAGTATTTT
TRBD2 TRBJ2-1 TRBV18 NA CASSPGLAEVDNEQFF TGTGCCAGCTCACCGGGACTAGCGGAGGTCGACAATGAGCAGTTCTTC
NA TRBJ2-3 TRBV30 few CARQEQVTDTQYF TGTGCCCGACAGGAACAGGTCACAGATACGCAGTATTTT
TRBD1 TRBJ2-5 TRBV5-5 NA CASSQGDRGRETQYF TGTGCCAGCAGCCAAGGGGACAGGGGGCGGGAGACCCAGTACTTC
NA TRBJ1-1 TRBV11-2 NA CASSLVRGMNTEAFF TGTGCCAGCAGCTTAGTTCGGGGGATGAACACTGAAGCTTTCTTT
NA TRBJ2-7 TRBV28 NA CASRGGDLGTGEQYF TGTGCCAGCAGGGGGGGAGACTTGGGGACTGGTGAGCAGTACTTC
NA TRBJ2-7 TRBV6-5 NA CASSLVSGSYEQYF TGTGCCAGCAGTCTAGTCTCGGGATCCTACGAGCAGTACTTC
TRBD2 TRBJ2-5 TRBV7-9 NA CASSLVVAGGETQYF TGTGCCAGCAGCTTAGTTGTAGCGGGCGGAGAGACCCAGTACTTC
NA TRBJ2-3 TRBV5-1 NA CASSFGDTQYF TGCGCCAGCAGCTTCGGGGATACGCAGTATTTT
TRBD1 TRBJ1-5 TRBV27 NA CASSFRGTGTQPQHF TGTGCCAGCAGTTTTAGAGGGACAGGCACCCAGCCCCAGCATTTT
TRBD2 TRBJ2-7 TRBV5-1 NA CASVAGGPWDEQYF TGCGCCAGCGTTGCGGGAGGGCCATGGGACGAGCAGTACTTC
TRBD2 TRBJ2-7 TRBV10-2 once CASSVGGRVSYEQYF TGCGCCAGCAGTGTGGGCGGGAGAGTATCCTACGAGCAGTACTTC
NA TRBJ1-3 TRBV4-2 NA CASSQEVYQGISGNTIYF TGTGCCAGCAGCCAAGAGGTATACCAGGGGATCTCTGGAAACACCATATATTTT
TRBD2 TRBJ2-6 TRBV28 NA CASLAGGIGSGANVLTF TGTGCCAGCTTAGCGGGAGGGATAGGCTCTGGGGCCAACGTCCTGACTTTC
NA TRBJ1-4 TRBV30 NA CAWRRGGQPNEKLFF TGTGCCTGGAGACGCGGGGGACAACCTAATGAAAAACTGTTTTTT
TRBD1 TRBJ1-4 TRBV6-5 few CASSNPGQGREKLFF TGTGCCAGCAGTAACCCGGGACAGGGACGGGAAAAACTGTTTTTT
NA TRBJ1-1 TRBV11-3 NA CASSSYMNTEAFF TGTGCCAGCAGCTCGTACATGAACACTGAAGCTTTCTTT
NA TRBJ1-1 TRBV19 NA CASSIRGGERAFF TGTGCCAGTAGTATCCGGGGAGGGGAAAGGGCTTTCTTT
NA TRBJ2-2 TRBV7-3 NA CASSLARANTGELFF TGTGCCAGCAGCTTAGCCAGGGCGAACACCGGGGAGCTGTTTTTT